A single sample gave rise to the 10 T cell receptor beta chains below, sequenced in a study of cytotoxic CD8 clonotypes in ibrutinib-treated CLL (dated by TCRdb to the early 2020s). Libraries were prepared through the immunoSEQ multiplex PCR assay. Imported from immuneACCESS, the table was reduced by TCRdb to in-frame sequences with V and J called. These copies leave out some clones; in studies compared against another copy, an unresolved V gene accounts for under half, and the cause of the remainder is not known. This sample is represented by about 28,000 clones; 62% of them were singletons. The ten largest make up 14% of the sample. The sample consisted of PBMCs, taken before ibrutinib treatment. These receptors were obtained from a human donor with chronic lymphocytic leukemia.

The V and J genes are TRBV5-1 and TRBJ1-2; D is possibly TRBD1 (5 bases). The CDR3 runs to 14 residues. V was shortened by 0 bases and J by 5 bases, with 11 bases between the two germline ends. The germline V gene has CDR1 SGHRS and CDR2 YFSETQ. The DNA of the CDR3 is TGCGCCAGCAGCTTGGGGCAGGGAGAATATGGCTACACCTTC. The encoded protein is CASSLGQGEYGYTF.

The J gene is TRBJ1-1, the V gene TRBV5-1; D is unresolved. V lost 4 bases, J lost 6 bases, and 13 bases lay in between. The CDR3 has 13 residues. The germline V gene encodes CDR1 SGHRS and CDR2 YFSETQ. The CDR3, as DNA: TGCGCCAGCAGCCCCTGGGTGGGCTCTGAAGCTTTCTTT. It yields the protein CASSPWVGSEAFF.

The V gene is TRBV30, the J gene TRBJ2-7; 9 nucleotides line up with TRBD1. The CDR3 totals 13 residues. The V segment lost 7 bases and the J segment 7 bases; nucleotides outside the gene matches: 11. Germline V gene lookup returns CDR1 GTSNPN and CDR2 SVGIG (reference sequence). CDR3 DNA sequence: TGTGCCTTCGAGGACAGGGGAGTAAGGGAGCAGTACTTC. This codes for CAFEDRGVREQYF.

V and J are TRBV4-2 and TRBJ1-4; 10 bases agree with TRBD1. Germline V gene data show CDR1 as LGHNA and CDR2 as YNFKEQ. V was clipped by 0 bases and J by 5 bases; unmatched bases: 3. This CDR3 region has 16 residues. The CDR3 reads CASSQDPGQGNEKLFF. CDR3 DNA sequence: TGTGCCAGCAGCCAAGACCCGGGACAGGGGAATGAAAAACTGTTTTTT.

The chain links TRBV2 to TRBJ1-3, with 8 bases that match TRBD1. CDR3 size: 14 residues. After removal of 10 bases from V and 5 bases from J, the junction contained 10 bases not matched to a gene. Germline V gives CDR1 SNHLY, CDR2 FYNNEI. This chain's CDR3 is CATGQGTDRNTIYF. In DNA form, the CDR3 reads TGTGCCACCGGACAGGGAACGGATCGAAACACCATATATTTT.

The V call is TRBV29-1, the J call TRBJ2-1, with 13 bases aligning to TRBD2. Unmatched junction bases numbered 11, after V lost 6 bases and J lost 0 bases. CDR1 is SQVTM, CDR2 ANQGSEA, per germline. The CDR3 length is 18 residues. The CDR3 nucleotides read TGCAGCGTGACTGGGTCCACTAGCGGGAGGGCCTCCTACAATGAGCAGTTCTTC. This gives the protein CSVTGSTSGRASYNEQFF.

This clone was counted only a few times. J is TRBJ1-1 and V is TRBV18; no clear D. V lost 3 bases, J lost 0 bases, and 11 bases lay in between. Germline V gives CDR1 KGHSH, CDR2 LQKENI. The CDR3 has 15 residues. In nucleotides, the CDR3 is TGTGCCAGCTCACCCTCGGACCCAGTGAACACTGAAGCTTTCTTT. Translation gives CASSPSDPVNTEAFF.

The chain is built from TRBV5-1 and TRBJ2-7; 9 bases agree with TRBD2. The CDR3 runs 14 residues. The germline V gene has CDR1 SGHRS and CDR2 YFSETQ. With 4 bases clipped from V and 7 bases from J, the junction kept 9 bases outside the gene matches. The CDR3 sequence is CASSAGLAKGEQYF. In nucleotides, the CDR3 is TGCGCCAGCAGCGCGGGACTAGCAAAAGGGGAGCAGTACTTC.

The CDR3 region is CASSYGVGETQYF. Written as DNA, the CDR3 is TGTGCCAGCAGTTACGGGGTAGGGGAGACCCAGTACTTC. The chain uses TRBV6-5 and TRBJ2-5; D gene uncertain. Trimming shortened V by 2 bases and J by 5 bases, and 9 bases separated the two germline ends. Germline lookup yields CDR1 MNHEY and CDR2 SVGAGI. The CDR3 consists of 13 residues.

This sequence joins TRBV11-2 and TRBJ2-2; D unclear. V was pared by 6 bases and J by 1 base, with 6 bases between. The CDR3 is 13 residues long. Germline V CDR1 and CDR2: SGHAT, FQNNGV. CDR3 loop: CASSSGNTGELFF. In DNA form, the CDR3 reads TGTGCCAGCAGTTCTGGGAACACCGGGGAGCTGTTTTTT.